Presented here are 24 T cell receptor beta chains from one specimen sequenced in a study of blood T cell repertoires in COVID-19. The method was immunoSEQ multiplex PCR; TCRdb's version includes in-frame clones alone and lacks a portion of them. The sample yields roughly 480,000 clones, roughly nine tenths seen once. Sequenced: peripheral blood. Receptor source: a man between 18 and 35 years old with COVID-19, enrolled during active disease.

There are a few counts of this clone. The genes are TRBV21-1 and TRBJ1-6; the D call TRBD1 from the table was never checked on the DNA. TRBV21-1 is a known pseudogene. This CDR3 has 16 residues. The CDR3 region is CASSVYRERNNSPLHF. The DNA of the CDR3 is TGTGCCAGCAGCGTATACAGGGAAAGGAATAATTCACCCCTCCACTTT.

The chain carries TRBV27 and TRBJ2-1; 9 bases are shared with TRBD1. Germline CDR1 is MNHEY and CDR2 is SMNVEV (reference sequence). CDR3 length: 16 residues. J was trimmed by 4 bases and V by 5 bases; bases with no gene match: 9. The CDR3 sequence is CASSGTPGQGYNEQFF. The CDR3 DNA sequence: TGTGCCAGCAGTGGAACGCCGGGACAGGGATACAATGAGCAGTTCTTC.

The chain links TRBV13 to TRBJ2-7, with D hard to call. CDR3 length: 12 residues. V was pared by 2 bases and J by 10 bases, with 12 bases between. Looked up from germline, CDR1 is PRHDT and CDR2 is FYEKMQ (reference sequence). Written as DNA, the CDR3 is TGTGCCAGCAGCTTAATGGGCGTCACTCAGTACTTC. Its protein is CASSLMGVTQYF.

This chain joins TRBV7-9 and TRBJ1-5, with D maybe TRBD1 (5 bases). The CDR3 length is 13 residues. Germline V gene sequence: CDR1 SEHNR, CDR2 FQNEAQ (reference sequence). Deletions cut 5 bases from V and 7 bases from J, with 12 bases between. The CDR3 is CASSGGGEQPQHF. The CDR3 bases are TGTGCCAGCAGCGGGGGAGGGGAGCAGCCCCAGCATTTT.

The rearrangement joins TRBV6-5 to TRBJ1-2; 12 nucleotides align to TRBD1. Germline V gene lookup returns CDR1 MNHEY and CDR2 SVGAGI. CDR3 size: 15 residues. The ends lost 8 bases at V and 6 bases at J; junction bases unmatched: 10. The CDR3 nucleotides read TGTGCCAGCCGGGACAGGGGGCAAAAGACGCATGGCTACACCTTC. Translated, it gives CASRDRGQKTHGYTF.

This clone was observed a single time. This chain links TRBV11-3 with TRBJ2-1; TRBD1 matches at 10 bases. CDR1 and CDR2 (germline): SGHNT, YENEEA. The J segment lost 2 bases and the V segment lost 6 bases, leaving 4 bases of the junction unmatched. CDR3 length equals 15 residues. The CDR3 DNA sequence: TGTGCCAGCAGTACCGGGACAGGGGCCTACAATGAGCAGTTCTTC. Translation: CASSTGTGAYNEQFF.

The CDR3 nucleotides are TGCGCCAGCAGTGTGGCATGGTCGGGGGAGCAGTACTTC. It specifies CASSVAWSGEQYF. This chain joins TRBV10-1 and TRBJ2-7, with a weak D call TRBD2 (5 bases). CDR1 is WNHNN, CDR2 SYGVQD, per germline (reference sequence). The CDR3 has 13 amino acids. V was clipped by 4 bases and J by 7 bases, with 14 bases between them.

The chain employs TRBV11-2 and TRBJ2-5; 11 bases are a match to TRBD1. The ends lost 5 bases at V and 4 bases at J; junction bases unmatched: 3. Germline lookup yields CDR1 SGHAT and CDR2 FQNNGV. The CDR3 sequence is 14 residues long. The CDR3 sequence: CASSPGTGGETQYF. The DNA for the CDR3 is TGTGCCAGCAGCCCCGGGACAGGGGGAGAGACCCAGTACTTC.

The J gene is TRBJ1-2, the V gene TRBV19; D is undetermined. CDR3 length equals 11 residues. The V end was cut by 1 base, the J end by 8 bases, with 5 bases between. The germline gives CDR1 LNHDA, CDR2 SQIVND (reference sequence). The DNA for the CDR3 is TGTGCCAGTAGTATAGGGGAGGGCTACACCTTC. Amino acid sequence: CASSIGEGYTF. The variable domain in full, with the rest retrieved from reference TRBV19 and TRBJ1-2, is DGGITQSPKYLFRKEGQNVTLSCEQNLNHDAMYWYRQDPGQGLRLIYYSQIVNDFQKGDIAEGYSVSREKKESFPLTVTSAQKNPTAFYLCASSIGEGYTFGSGTRLTVV.

This chain connects TRBV5-4 to TRBJ2-3; possibly TRBD2 for D (5 bases). The CDR3 loop spans 12 amino acids. V was shortened by 2 bases and J by 5 bases, with 6 bases between the two germline ends. Germline assignment: CDR1 SGHNT and CDR2 YYREEE (reference sequence). The CDR3 here is CASSLGRDTQYF. The DNA of the CDR3 is TGTGCCAGCAGCTTAGGGAGAGATACGCAGTATTTT.

The genes are TRBV11-2 and TRBJ2-2, with D tentatively TRBD1 (6 bases). Germline lookup yields CDR1 SGHAT and CDR2 FQNNGV. The CDR3 sequence is 16 residues long. Trimming pared 5 bases from V and 1 base from J, leaving 14 bases between. The CDR3 DNA is TGTGCCAGCAGCCCTATCAGGGGTTTGAACACCGGGGAGCTGTTTTTT. Amino acid sequence: CASSPIRGLNTGELFF.

This rearrangement joins TRBV5-1 to TRBJ2-7, with TRBD2 identical over 11 bases. Germline CDR1 and CDR2: SGHRS and YFSETQ. The V and J ends lost 4 bases and 4 bases, in that order; junction bases with no gene match: 10. This CDR3 is built from 16 residues. This CDR3 reads CASSPHSGTSGYEQYF. The CDR3 DNA reads as TGCGCCAGCAGCCCTCATTCCGGGACTAGCGGTTACGAGCAGTACTTC.

This sequence joins TRBV2 and TRBJ1-1, with D unresolved. Germline V gene data show CDR1 as SNHLY and CDR2 as FYNNEI. The CDR3 has 15 amino acids. V shed 3 bases and J shed 6 bases, with 17 bases lying between them. CDR3 nucleotides: TGTGCCAGCAGTGATCTCCGAGGGATGGGTCCTGAAGCTTTCTTT. Translating it yields CASSDLRGMGPEAFF.

The chain combines TRBV3-1 (or the pseudogene TRBV3-2) with TRBJ2-5; 9 bases are shared with TRBD1. Trimming cost V 2 bases and J 5 bases; bases outside gene matches: 6. Germline V gives CDR1 LGHDT, CDR2 YNNKEL (reference sequence). The length of the CDR3 is 15 residues. CDR3 region: CASSQPGQGVETQYF. Written as DNA, the CDR3 is TGTGCCAGCAGCCAACCGGGACAGGGTGTCGAGACCCAGTACTTC.

The CDR3 DNA follows: TGTGCCAGCACCCGTCATGGGAGGAACTGGGAGGAGACCCAGTACTTC. The encoded protein is CASTRHGRNWEETQYF. J is TRBJ2-5 and V is TRBV9; D possibly corresponds to TRBD2 (6 bases). Between the trimmed V and J ends, which lost 6 bases and 5 bases, there was a span of 23 bases. CDR3 length equals 16 residues. The germline V gene encodes CDR1 SGDLS and CDR2 YYNGEE.

The chain joins TRBV9 to TRBJ2-2; 7 bases match TRBD1. CDR1 and CDR2 from the germline V gene are SGDLS and YYNGEE. The J segment lost 3 bases and the V segment lost 4 bases, leaving 6 bases of the junction unmatched. This CDR3 spans 15 amino acids. The CDR3 DNA sequence: TGTGCCAGCAGCACCGGACAGGTATACACCGGGGAGCTGTTTTTT. It yields the protein CASSTGQVYTGELFF.

This rearrangement joins TRBV19 to TRBJ2-2, with D possibly TRBD1 on 6 matching bases. Trimming shortened V by 8 bases and J by 7 bases, and 11 bases separated the two germline ends. In germline, CDR1 is LNHDA, CDR2 SQIVND (reference sequence). This CDR3 is 12 amino acids long. In nucleotides, the CDR3 is TGTGCCAGTGGACAGTTCGTCGGGGAGCTGTTTTTT. Encoded protein: CASGQFVGELFF. Complete variable domain (other parts from reference TRBV19 and TRBJ2-2): DGGITQSPKYLFRKEGQNVTLSCEQNLNHDAMYWYRQDPGQGLRLIYYSQIVNDFQKGDIAEGYSVSREKKESFPLTVTSAQKNPTAFYLCASGQFVGELFFGEGSRLTVL.

The chain links TRBV14 to TRBJ1-1; no firm D call. The CDR3 is 15 residues long. Trimming removed 3 bases from V and 0 bases from J, with 11 bases in between. Looked up from germline, CDR1 is SGHDN and CDR2 is FVKESK. This chain's CDR3 is CASSHSNNMNTEAFF. CDR3 nucleotides: TGTGCCAGCAGCCATTCAAACAACATGAACACTGAAGCTTTCTTT.

This chain joins TRBV5-1 and TRBJ2-7, with 13 bases lining up with TRBD2. Germline-derived CDR1 and CDR2 are SGHRS and YFSETQ. The CDR3 runs to 18 residues. V shed 4 bases and J 4 bases; nucleotides not matched to a gene: 14. The CDR3 region is CASSPIHRLAGGLYEQYF. The CDR3 DNA is TGCGCCAGCAGCCCCATCCATCGACTAGCGGGGGGCCTGTACGAGCAGTACTTC.

The chain has TRBV7-9 and TRBJ2-1, with 7 bases aligning to TRBD2. Trimming removed 1 base from V and 8 bases from J; junction bases left unmatched: 8. This CDR3 is built from 15 residues. Per the germline V gene, CDR1 is SEHNR and CDR2 is FQNEAQ (reference sequence). CDR3 nucleotide sequence: TGTGCCAGCAGCTTAGGGTCCGGGAGGCAGTATGAGCAGTTCTTC. Its translation: CASSLGSGRQYEQFF.

J is TRBJ2-3 and V is TRBV5-4; tentative D call: TRBD2 (5 bases). CDR3 length: 13 residues. Looked up from germline, CDR1 is SGHNT and CDR2 is YYREEE (reference sequence). Trimming cost V 2 bases and J 5 bases, with 9 bases left between them. The CDR3 DNA sequence: TGTGCCAGCAGCTTAACGGGGAGAGATACGCAGTATTTT. It specifies CASSLTGRDTQYF.

This clone was recorded only once. V is TRBV25-1 and J is TRBJ2-7; D not certain. The CDR3 extends over 15 amino acids. In germline, CDR1 is MGHDK, CDR2 SYGVNS. Trimming left V 2 bases short and J 5 bases short, with 16 bases between. The CDR3 nucleotides are TGTGCCAGCAGTGAACCCCTGTTTGGTTCGGACGAGCAGTACTTC. This codes for CASSEPLFGSDEQYF.

V gene TRBV10-1 combines with J gene TRBJ2-1; D ambiguous. CDR1 is WNHNN, CDR2 SYGVQD, per germline (reference sequence). Trimming cost V 6 bases and J 7 bases, with 13 bases left between them. The CDR3 has 13 residues. In DNA form, the CDR3 reads TGCGCCAGCAGCCGGAGTCTTTCGAATGAGCAGTTCTTC. This sequence encodes CASSRSLSNEQFF.

This chain joins TRBV2 and TRBJ2-2; TRBD1 matches at 8 bases. Germline loops: CDR1 SNHLY, CDR2 FYNNEI. This CDR3 is 15 amino acids long. The J segment lost 0 bases and the V segment lost 7 bases, leaving 4 bases of the junction unmatched. The CDR3 DNA reads TGTGCCAGCAAGCGACAGGGGACGAACACCGGGGAGCTGTTTTTT. Protein product: CASKRQGTNTGELFF.